These 7 T cell receptor beta chains share one sample of origin, sequenced in a study of blood T cell repertoires in COVID-19. Only in-frame clones appear in the TCRdb table, and some are missing; sequencing was by immunoSEQ multiplex PCR. This sample has about 410,000 clones, with about 91% found just once. Sequenced input: peripheral blood. These receptors came from a woman between 40 and 55 years old with COVID-19, enrolled during active disease.

This sequence joins TRBV30 and TRBJ1-3; maybe TRBD1 (5 bases). There are 14 residues in the CDR3. Germline V gene sequence: CDR1 GTSNPN, CDR2 SVGIG (reference sequence). Trimming stripped 0 bases from V and 7 bases from J, with 13 bases between. CDR3 sequence reads: CAWSVPGGGNTIYF. The CDR3 DNA follows: TGTGCCTGGAGTGTTCCCGGGGGAGGGAACACCATATATTTT.

This sequence joins TRBV15 and TRBJ2-7; 8 bases are shared with TRBD1. CDR1 is LNHNV, CDR2 YYDKDF, per germline (reference sequence). This CDR3 contains 14 residues. V shed 4 bases and J 5 bases; nucleotides not matched to a gene: 7. The CDR3 reads CATSNRDRSNEQYF. DNA for the CDR3: TGTGCCACCAGCAATCGGGACAGGTCTAACGAGCAGTACTTC. Supplemented by reference TRBV15 and TRBJ2-7, the full variable domain reads DAMVIQNPRYQVTQFGKPVTLSCSQTLNHNVMYWYQQKSSQAPKLLFHYYDKDFNNEADTPDNFQSRRPNTSFCFLDIRSPGLGDTAMYLCATSNRDRSNEQYFGPGTRLTVT.

V gene TRBV15 combines with J gene TRBJ1-5; maybe TRBD1 (5 bases). With 1 base removed from V and 3 bases from J, the gap between germline ends came to 10 bases. The CDR3 runs to 15 residues. From germline, CDR1 is LNHNV and CDR2 YYDKDF (reference sequence). CDR3 coding DNA: TGTGCCACCAGCAGAGGGGGCAAGGACAATCAGCCCCAGCATTTT. As protein: CATSRGGKDNQPQHF.

The V call is TRBV6-5, the J call TRBJ2-5; 9 bases agree with TRBD2. Trimming cost V 7 bases and J 4 bases; bases outside gene matches: 7. CDR1 is MNHEY, CDR2 SVGAGI, per germline. This CDR3 spans 14 amino acids. CDR3 amino acids: CASINAGGAETQYF. The CDR3 DNA follows: TGTGCCAGCATCAACGCGGGGGGGGCAGAGACCCAGTACTTC.

The gene calls are TRBV21-1 and TRBJ2-1; the DNA was not compared with TRBD2, the D call given in the table. TRBV21-1 has pseudogene status. The CDR3 runs to 16 residues. CDR3: CASSGGLAGARYEQFF. CDR3 nucleotide sequence: TGTGCCAGCAGCGGCGGACTAGCGGGAGCAAGGTATGAGCAGTTCTTC.

In this sample, this clone turned up once. The chain links TRBV19 to TRBJ2-1; 7 bases are a match to TRBD2. CDR3 length: 15 residues. From germline, CDR1 is LNHDA and CDR2 SQIVND (reference sequence). V gave up 6 bases and J gave up 3 bases; unmatched junction bases: 8. CDR3 in amino acids: CASSQSGMGYNEQFF. In DNA, the CDR3 is TGTGCCAGTAGCCAAAGCGGGATGGGCTACAATGAGCAGTTCTTC.

V usage is TRBV4-3 and J usage is TRBJ1-2; 9 bases fit TRBD1. The CDR3 is 16 amino acids. V was pared by 3 bases and J by 8 bases, with 13 bases of the junction left unmatched. CDR1 and CDR2 from the germline V gene are LGHNA and YSLEER. The CDR3 region is CASSQLIPGQGGGYTF. In DNA form, the CDR3 reads TGCGCCAGCAGCCAGCTTATTCCGGGACAGGGCGGGGGCTACACCTTC.